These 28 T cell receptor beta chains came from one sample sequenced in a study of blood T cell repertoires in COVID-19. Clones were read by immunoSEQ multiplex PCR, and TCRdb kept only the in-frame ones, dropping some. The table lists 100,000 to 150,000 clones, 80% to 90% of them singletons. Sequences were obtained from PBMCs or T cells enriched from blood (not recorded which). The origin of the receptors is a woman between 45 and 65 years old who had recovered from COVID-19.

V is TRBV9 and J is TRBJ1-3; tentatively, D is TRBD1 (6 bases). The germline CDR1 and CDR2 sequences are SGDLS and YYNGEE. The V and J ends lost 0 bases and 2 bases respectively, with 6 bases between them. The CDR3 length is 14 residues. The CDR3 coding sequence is TGTGCCAGCAGCGTAGAGGGGGCTGGAAACACCATATATTTT. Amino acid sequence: CASSVEGAGNTIYF.

The CDR3 reads CAISEGGSSYEQYF. In DNA form, the CDR3 reads TGTGCCATCAGTGAGGGAGGGAGCTCCTACGAGCAGTACTTC. The chain has TRBV10-3 and TRBJ2-7; D is perhaps TRBD2 (6 bases). Trimming removed 2 bases from V and 0 bases from J, with 8 bases in between. Germline loops: CDR1 ENHRY, CDR2 SYGVKD. The CDR3 extends over 14 amino acids.

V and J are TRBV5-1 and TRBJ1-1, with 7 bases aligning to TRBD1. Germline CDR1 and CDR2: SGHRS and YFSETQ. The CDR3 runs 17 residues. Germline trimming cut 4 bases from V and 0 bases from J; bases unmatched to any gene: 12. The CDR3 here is CASSDPRGMLMNTEAFF. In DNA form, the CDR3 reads TGCGCCAGCAGCGACCCCAGGGGGATGCTTATGAACACTGAAGCTTTCTTT.

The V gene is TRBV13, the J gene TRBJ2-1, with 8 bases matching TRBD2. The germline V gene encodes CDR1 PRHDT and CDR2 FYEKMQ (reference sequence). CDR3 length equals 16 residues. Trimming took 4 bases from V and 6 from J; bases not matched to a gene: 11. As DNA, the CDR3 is TGTGCCAGCAGCTCCCCGGGGGCGGGGGGCAGCAATGAGCAGTTCTTC. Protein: CASSSPGAGGSNEQFF.

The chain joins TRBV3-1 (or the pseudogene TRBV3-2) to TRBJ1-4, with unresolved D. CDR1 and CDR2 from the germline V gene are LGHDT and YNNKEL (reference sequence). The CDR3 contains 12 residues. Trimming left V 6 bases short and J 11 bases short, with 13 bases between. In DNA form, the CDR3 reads TGTGCCAGCAGACACCCAAACGGGAAACTGTTTTTT. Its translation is CASRHPNGKLFF.

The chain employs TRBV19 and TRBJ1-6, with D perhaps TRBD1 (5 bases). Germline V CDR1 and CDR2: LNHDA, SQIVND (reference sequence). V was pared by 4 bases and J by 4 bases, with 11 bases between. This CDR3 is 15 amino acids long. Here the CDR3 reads CASSTAGHYNSPLHF. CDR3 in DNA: TGTGCCAGTAGTACCGCCGGACATTATAATTCACCCCTCCACTTT.

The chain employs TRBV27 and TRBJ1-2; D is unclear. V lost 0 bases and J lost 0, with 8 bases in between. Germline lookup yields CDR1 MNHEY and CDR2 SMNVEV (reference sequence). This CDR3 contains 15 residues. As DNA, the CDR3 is TGTGCCAGCAGTTTATCAGTCCCTACTAACTATGGCTACACCTTC. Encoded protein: CASSLSVPTNYGYTF.

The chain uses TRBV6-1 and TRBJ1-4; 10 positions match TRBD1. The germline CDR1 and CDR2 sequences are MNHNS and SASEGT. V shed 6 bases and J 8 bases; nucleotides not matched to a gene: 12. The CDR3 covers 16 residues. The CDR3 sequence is CASREFDRGRGEKLFF. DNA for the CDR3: TGTGCCAGCAGGGAATTTGACAGGGGGCGAGGAGAAAAACTGTTTTTT.

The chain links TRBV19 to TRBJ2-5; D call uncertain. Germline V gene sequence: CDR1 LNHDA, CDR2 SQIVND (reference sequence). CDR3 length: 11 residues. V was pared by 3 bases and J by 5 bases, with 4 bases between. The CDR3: CASSIMETQYF. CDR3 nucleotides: TGTGCCAGTAGTATCATGGAGACCCAGTACTTC.

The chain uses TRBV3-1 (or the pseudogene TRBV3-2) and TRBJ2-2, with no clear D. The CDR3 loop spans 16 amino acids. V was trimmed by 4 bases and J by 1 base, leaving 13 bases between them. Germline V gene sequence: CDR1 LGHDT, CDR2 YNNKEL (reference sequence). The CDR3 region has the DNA TGTGCCAGCAGCCTAAAGAGGCAGCGGAACACCGGGGAGCTGTTTTTT. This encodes CASSLKRQRNTGELFF.

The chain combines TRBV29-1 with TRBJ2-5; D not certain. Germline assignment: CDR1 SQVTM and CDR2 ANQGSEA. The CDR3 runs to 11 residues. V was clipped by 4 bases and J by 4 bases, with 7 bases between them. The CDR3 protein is CSVVIRETQYF. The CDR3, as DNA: TGCAGCGTTGTTATCAGAGAGACCCAGTACTTC.

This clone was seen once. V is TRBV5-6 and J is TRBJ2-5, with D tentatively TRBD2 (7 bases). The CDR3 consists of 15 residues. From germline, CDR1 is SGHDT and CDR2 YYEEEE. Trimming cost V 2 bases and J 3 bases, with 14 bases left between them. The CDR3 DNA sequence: TGTGCCAGCAGCTTACCGCGGGGGCCCGAAGAGACCCAGTACTTC. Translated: CASSLPRGPEETQYF.

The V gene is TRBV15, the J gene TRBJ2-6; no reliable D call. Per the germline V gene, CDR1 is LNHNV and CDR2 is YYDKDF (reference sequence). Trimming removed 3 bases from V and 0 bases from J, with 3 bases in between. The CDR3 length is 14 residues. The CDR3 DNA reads TGTGCCACCAGCAGGGCCTCTGGGGCCAACGTCCTGACTTTC. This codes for CATSRASGANVLTF.

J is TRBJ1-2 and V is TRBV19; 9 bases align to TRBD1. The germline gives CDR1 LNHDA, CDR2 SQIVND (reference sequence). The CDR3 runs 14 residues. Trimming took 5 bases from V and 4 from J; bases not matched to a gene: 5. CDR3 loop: CASSPQGASYGYTF. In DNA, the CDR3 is TGTGCCAGTAGTCCACAGGGGGCTAGCTATGGCTACACCTTC.

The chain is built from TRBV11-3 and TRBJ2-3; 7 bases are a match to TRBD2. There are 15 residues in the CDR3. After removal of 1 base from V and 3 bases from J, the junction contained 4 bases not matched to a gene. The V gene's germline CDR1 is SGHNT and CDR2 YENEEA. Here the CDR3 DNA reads TGTGCCAGCAGCTTAGGGGGGGGAGGGACAGATACGCAGTATTTT. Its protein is CASSLGGGGTDTQYF.

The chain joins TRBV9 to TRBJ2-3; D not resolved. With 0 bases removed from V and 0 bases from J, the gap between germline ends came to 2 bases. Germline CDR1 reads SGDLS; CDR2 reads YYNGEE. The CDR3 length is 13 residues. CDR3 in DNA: TGTGCCAGCAGCGTAGCAAGCACAGATACGCAGTATTTT. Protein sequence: CASSVASTDTQYF.

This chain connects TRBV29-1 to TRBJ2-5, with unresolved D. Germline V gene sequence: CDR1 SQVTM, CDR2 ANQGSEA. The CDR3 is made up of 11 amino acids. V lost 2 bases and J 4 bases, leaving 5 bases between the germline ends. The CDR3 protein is CSVERVETQYF. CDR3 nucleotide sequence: TGCAGCGTTGAAAGAGTAGAGACCCAGTACTTC.

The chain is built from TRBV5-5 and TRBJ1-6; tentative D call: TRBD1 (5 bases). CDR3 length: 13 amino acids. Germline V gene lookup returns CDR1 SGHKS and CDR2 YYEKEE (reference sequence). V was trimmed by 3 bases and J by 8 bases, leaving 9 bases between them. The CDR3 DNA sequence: TGTGCCAGCAGCTCCCAAGGGGATTCACCCCTCCACTTT. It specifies CASSSQGDSPLHF.

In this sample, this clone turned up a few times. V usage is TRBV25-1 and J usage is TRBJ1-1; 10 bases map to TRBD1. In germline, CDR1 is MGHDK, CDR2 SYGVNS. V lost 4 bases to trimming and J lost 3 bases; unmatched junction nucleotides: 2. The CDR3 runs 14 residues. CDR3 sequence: CASSGDRGYTEAFF. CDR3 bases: TGTGCCAGCAGTGGGGACAGGGGTTACACTGAAGCTTTCTTT. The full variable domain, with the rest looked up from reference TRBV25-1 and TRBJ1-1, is EADIYQTPRYLVIGTGKKITLECSQTMGHDKMYWYQQDPGMELHLIHYSYGVNSTEKGDLSSESTVSRIRTEHFPLTLESARPSHTSQYLCASSGDRGYTEAFFGQGTRLTVV.

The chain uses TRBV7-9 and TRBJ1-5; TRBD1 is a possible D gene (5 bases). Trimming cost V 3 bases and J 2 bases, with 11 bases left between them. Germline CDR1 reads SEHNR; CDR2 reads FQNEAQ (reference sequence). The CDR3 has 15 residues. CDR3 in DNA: TGTGCCAGCAGCTTGGGCGGGGGAGGCAATCAGCCCCAGCATTTT. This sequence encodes CASSLGGGGNQPQHF.

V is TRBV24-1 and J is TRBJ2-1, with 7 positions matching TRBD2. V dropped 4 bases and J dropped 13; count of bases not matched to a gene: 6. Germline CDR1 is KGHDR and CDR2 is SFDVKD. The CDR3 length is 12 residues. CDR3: CATSDSGLGQFF. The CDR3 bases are TGTGCCACCAGTGACTCCGGACTAGGACAGTTCTTC.

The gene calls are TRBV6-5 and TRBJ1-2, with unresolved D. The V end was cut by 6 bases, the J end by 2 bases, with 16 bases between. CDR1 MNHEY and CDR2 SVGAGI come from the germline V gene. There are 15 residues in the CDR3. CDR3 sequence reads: CASSPSFFANYGYTF. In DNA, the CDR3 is TGTGCCAGCAGCCCCAGTTTCTTCGCCAACTATGGCTACACCTTC.

CDR3 loop: CASSQGGTYGYTF. The DNA for the CDR3 is TGTGCCAGCAGCCAAGGGGGCACCTATGGCTACACCTTC. V and J are TRBV3-1 (or the pseudogene TRBV3-2) and TRBJ1-2; tentative D call: TRBD1 (5 bases). V was trimmed by 1 base and J by 4 bases, leaving 7 bases between them. This CDR3 region has 13 residues. Germline CDR1 is LGHDT and CDR2 is YNNKEL (reference sequence).

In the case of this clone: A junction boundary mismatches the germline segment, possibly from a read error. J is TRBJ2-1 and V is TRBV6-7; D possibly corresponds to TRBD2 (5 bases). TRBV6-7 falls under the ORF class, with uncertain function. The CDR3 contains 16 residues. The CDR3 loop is CASSRRTASSDNEQFF. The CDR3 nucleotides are TGTGCCAGCAGTAGAAGGACTGCAAGCTCCGACAATGAGCAGTTCTTC.

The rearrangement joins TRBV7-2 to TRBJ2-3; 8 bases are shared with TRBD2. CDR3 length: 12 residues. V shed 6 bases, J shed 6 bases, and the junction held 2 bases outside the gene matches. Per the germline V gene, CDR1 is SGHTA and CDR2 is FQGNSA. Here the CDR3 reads CASRQRGDTQYF. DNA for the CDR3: TGTGCCAGCAGGCAGCGGGGGGATACGCAGTATTTT.

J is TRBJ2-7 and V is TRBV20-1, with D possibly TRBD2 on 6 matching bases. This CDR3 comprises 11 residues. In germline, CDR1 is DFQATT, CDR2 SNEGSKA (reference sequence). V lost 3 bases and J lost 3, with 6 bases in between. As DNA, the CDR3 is TGCAGTGCTAGGGAGGGCTACGAGCAGTACTTC. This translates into CSAREGYEQYF.

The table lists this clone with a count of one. CDR3 coding DNA: TGTGCCAGCGCCACTAGCGGGGGCACCGGGGAGCTGTTTTTT. The encoded protein is CASATSGGTGELFF. The rearrangement uses TRBV6-5 and TRBJ2-2; 11 positions agree with TRBD2. Germline V gene lookup returns CDR1 MNHEY and CDR2 SVGAGI. Trimming cost V 8 bases and J 4 bases; bases outside gene matches: 3. This CDR3 region has 14 residues.

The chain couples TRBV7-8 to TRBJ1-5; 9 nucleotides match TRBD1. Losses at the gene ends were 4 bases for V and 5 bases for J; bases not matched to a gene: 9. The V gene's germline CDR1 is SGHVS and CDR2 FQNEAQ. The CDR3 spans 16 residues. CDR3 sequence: CASSYRDRALDQPQHF. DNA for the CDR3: TGTGCCAGCAGCTACCGGGACAGGGCCCTCGATCAGCCCCAGCATTTT.